These T cell receptor beta chains were read from a single sample in a study of cytomegalovirus exposure and HLA in healthy donors. Using immunoSEQ multiplex PCR, the repertoire was profiled, and TCRdb retains in-frame clones only, with some absent. This sample carries 200,000 or so clones, over 65% of them seen once, and the ten largest clones take less than 8.5%. The source material was PBMCs. The receptors originated from a man aged 18 to 30 in good health and CMV-seropositive. Both conserved end residues are part of each CDR3. The D gene is left open where the match is weak. Size tells how often a clone was seen (once, few, many) or the class of an expanded clone, and some rows leave it out.

d_call: -; clone_size: -; j_call: TRBJ2-7; v_call: TRBV28; cdr3_nt: TGTGCCAGCAGTTTGGTTTGGCCGACCTACGAGCAGTACTTC; cdr3_aa: CASSLVWPTYEQYF
d_call: -; clone_size: -; j_call: TRBJ2-7; v_call: TRBV28; cdr3_nt: TGTGCCAGCAGTCCTGGCCCCCGATACGAGCAGTACTTC; cdr3_aa: CASSPGPRYEQYF
d_call: -; clone_size: -; j_call: TRBJ2-5; v_call: TRBV28; cdr3_nt: TGTGCCAGCACCCAAGGAGTGTACACTCTCCGCCAAGAGACCCAGTACTTC; cdr3_aa: CASTQGVYTLRQETQYF
d_call: TRBD1; clone_size: -; j_call: TRBJ1-2; v_call: TRBV19; cdr3_nt: TGTGCCAGTAGTGTACAGGGGGACTATGGCTACACCTTC; cdr3_aa: CASSVQGDYGYTF
d_call: -; clone_size: -; j_call: TRBJ2-1; v_call: TRBV11-3; cdr3_nt: TGTGCCAGCAGCTCCCCGCCGGCAGGTGAGCAGTTCTTC; cdr3_aa: CASSSPPAGEQFF
d_call: -; clone_size: -; j_call: TRBJ1-1; v_call: TRBV10-3; cdr3_nt: TGTGCCATCAGTGTAGGGGGTCGGGGCACTGAAGCTTTCTTT; cdr3_aa: CAISVGGRGTEAFF
d_call: TRBD1; clone_size: medium-sized; j_call: TRBJ1-5; v_call: TRBV4-3; cdr3_nt: TGCGCCAGCAGCCCTGCCTGGGACAGTAGCAATCAGCCCCAGCATTTT; cdr3_aa: CASSPAWDSSNQPQHF
d_call: TRBD2; clone_size: -; j_call: TRBJ2-1; v_call: TRBV7-3; cdr3_nt: TGTGCCAGCAGCCCCCTGGGGGGGTTGGAGCAGTTCTTC; cdr3_aa: CASSPLGGLEQFF
d_call: -; clone_size: -; j_call: TRBJ2-1; v_call: TRBV28; cdr3_nt: TGTGCCAGCAGTTTTCAGAATGAGCAGTTCTTC; cdr3_aa: CASSFQNEQFF
d_call: TRBD2; clone_size: -; j_call: TRBJ2-7; v_call: TRBV5-1; cdr3_nt: TGCGCCAGCAGCGAGCGGGGGGGGTCCTACGAGCAGTACTTC; cdr3_aa: CASSERGGSYEQYF
d_call: TRBD1; clone_size: -; j_call: TRBJ1-4; v_call: TRBV28; cdr3_nt: TGTGCCAGCAGTTTACCAGGGGGAGGAGAAAAACTGTTTTTT; cdr3_aa: CASSLPGGGEKLFF
d_call: -; clone_size: -; j_call: TRBJ1-5; v_call: TRBV28; cdr3_nt: TGTGCCAGCAGTTTTGTCCAGCGGCCCCAGCATTTT; cdr3_aa: CASSFVQRPQHF
d_call: -; clone_size: -; j_call: TRBJ1-5; v_call: TRBV11-2; cdr3_nt: TGTGCCAGCAGCTCCGACATAGGTCAGCCCCAGCATTTT; cdr3_aa: CASSSDIGQPQHF
d_call: TRBD1; clone_size: -; j_call: TRBJ2-7; v_call: TRBV28; cdr3_nt: TGTGCCAGCAGTTTATCAGGGGGCGAGCAGTACTTC; cdr3_aa: CASSLSGGEQYF
d_call: TRBD2; clone_size: -; j_call: TRBJ2-7; v_call: TRBV30; cdr3_nt: TGTGCCTGGAGCCTTGGGACTAGCGGGATGGGGGAGCAGTACTTC; cdr3_aa: CAWSLGTSGMGEQYF
d_call: TRBD1; clone_size: -; j_call: TRBJ1-2; v_call: TRBV10-3; cdr3_nt: TGTGCCATCAGTGAGTCTGGGACAGGCGTATTACCCAACTATGGCTACACCTTC; cdr3_aa: CAISESGTGVLPNYGYTF
d_call: -; clone_size: -; j_call: TRBJ2-7; v_call: TRBV7-8; cdr3_nt: TGTGCCAGCAGCCCCCTCCCGGGTTCCTACGAGCAGTACTTC; cdr3_aa: CASSPLPGSYEQYF
d_call: TRBD2; clone_size: -; j_call: TRBJ2-1; v_call: TRBV6-4; cdr3_nt: TGTGCCAGCAGTGGTAGCGGGAGATTGGGCAATGAGCAGTTCTTC; cdr3_aa: CASSGSGRLGNEQFF
d_call: TRBD1; clone_size: once; j_call: TRBJ1-1; v_call: TRBV5-4; cdr3_nt: TGTGCCAGCAGCACCGGACAGGAGCCTTTCTTT; cdr3_aa: CASSTGQEPFF
d_call: TRBD1; clone_size: -; j_call: TRBJ2-2; v_call: TRBV29-1; cdr3_nt: TGCAGCGGCAACAGGGGCCCCGGGGAGCTGTTTTTT; cdr3_aa: CSGNRGPGELFF
d_call: TRBD2; clone_size: -; j_call: TRBJ2-5; v_call: TRBV7-9; cdr3_nt: TGTGCCAGCAGCTTAGGGCTAGCGGTAGAGACCCAGTACTTC; cdr3_aa: CASSLGLAVETQYF
d_call: TRBD1; clone_size: -; j_call: TRBJ2-1; v_call: TRBV13; cdr3_nt: TGTGCCAGCAGCGCAGGGGGATCCTACAATGAGCAGTTCTTC; cdr3_aa: CASSAGGSYNEQFF
d_call: -; clone_size: -; j_call: TRBJ1-2; v_call: TRBV27; cdr3_nt: TGTGCCAGCAGCCCTCAGGGGCGTTACTATGGCTACACCTTC; cdr3_aa: CASSPQGRYYGYTF
d_call: -; clone_size: -; j_call: TRBJ2-3; v_call: TRBV2; cdr3_nt: TGTGCCAGCAGTGAAATCAAGAGAGATACAGATACGCAGTATTTT; cdr3_aa: CASSEIKRDTDTQYF
d_call: TRBD2; clone_size: -; j_call: TRBJ2-1; v_call: TRBV29-1; cdr3_nt: TGCAGCGTTGAAACTAGCGGATTCAATGAGCAGTTCTTC; cdr3_aa: CSVETSGFNEQFF
d_call: TRBD2; clone_size: once; j_call: TRBJ2-7; v_call: TRBV11-3; cdr3_nt: TGTGCCAGCAGCTTAACCTTGCCCTTGGCGGGAGACCCCAACCCCTACGAGCAGTACTTC; cdr3_aa: CASSLTLPLAGDPNPYEQYF
d_call: TRBD2; clone_size: -; j_call: TRBJ2-7; v_call: TRBV2; cdr3_nt: TGTGCCAGCACGCGTTACAGCGGGAGGGCAAGCGAGCAGTACTTC; cdr3_aa: CASTRYSGRASEQYF
d_call: -; clone_size: -; j_call: TRBJ1-3; v_call: TRBV6-1; cdr3_nt: TGTGCCAGCAGCCAGGGTTCTACTGGAAACACCATATATTTT; cdr3_aa: CASSQGSTGNTIYF
d_call: -; clone_size: few; j_call: TRBJ1-1; v_call: TRBV23-1; cdr3_nt: TGCGCCAGCAGTCAACGGCAGGGGCAGAAGGCGGACACTGAAGCTTTCTTT; cdr3_aa: CASSQRQGQKADTEAFF
d_call: TRBD2; clone_size: -; j_call: TRBJ2-7; v_call: TRBV5-5; cdr3_nt: TGTGCCAGCCAAACGGCGGGAGGCCTCTCCTACGAGCAGTACTTC; cdr3_aa: CASQTAGGLSYEQYF
d_call: TRBD2; clone_size: once; j_call: TRBJ2-7; v_call: TRBV9; cdr3_nt: TGTGCCAGCAGCGTAGCTATAGCGGGGTCCTACGAGCAGTACTTC; cdr3_aa: CASSVAIAGSYEQYF
d_call: -; clone_size: once; j_call: TRBJ1-1; v_call: TRBV18; cdr3_nt: TGTGCCAGCTCACCACCGGGTGGGAGGAGATACACTGAAGCTTTCTTT; cdr3_aa: CASSPPGGRRYTEAFF
d_call: TRBD2; clone_size: few; j_call: TRBJ2-2; v_call: TRBV27; cdr3_nt: TGTGCCAGCACAGGGAACGGGAGGGCTATAAATTGGACCGGGGAGCTGTTTTTT; cdr3_aa: CASTGNGRAINWTGELFF
d_call: TRBD1; clone_size: -; j_call: TRBJ2-2; v_call: TRBV15; cdr3_nt: TGTGCCACCAAACCTAGGACAGGGGTTACCGGGGAGCTGTTTTTT; cdr3_aa: CATKPRTGVTGELFF
d_call: TRBD1; clone_size: -; j_call: TRBJ2-3; v_call: TRBV25-1; cdr3_nt: TGTGCCAGCTCCCCACCCGGGACAGGGACAGATACGCAGTATTTT; cdr3_aa: CASSPPGTGTDTQYF
d_call: TRBD1; clone_size: many; j_call: TRBJ2-2; v_call: TRBV2; cdr3_nt: TGTGCCAGCACCCGGACAGGGGGCGGAATAAACACCGGGGAGCTGTTTTTT; cdr3_aa: CASTRTGGGINTGELFF
d_call: TRBD1; clone_size: -; j_call: TRBJ1-2; v_call: TRBV7-9; cdr3_nt: TGTGCCAGCAGCTCCGGGACAGGGATTCACTATGGCTACACCTTC; cdr3_aa: CASSSGTGIHYGYTF
d_call: TRBD2; clone_size: -; j_call: TRBJ2-1; v_call: TRBV7-9; cdr3_nt: TGTGCCAGTTCCGGGACTAGCGAACAGTTCTTC; cdr3_aa: CASSGTSEQFF
d_call: TRBD1; clone_size: few; j_call: TRBJ2-3; v_call: TRBV6-6; cdr3_nt: TGTGCCAGCAAGGACAGGGGGCCAGATACGCAGTATTTT; cdr3_aa: CASKDRGPDTQYF
d_call: -; clone_size: -; j_call: TRBJ1-1; v_call: TRBV13; cdr3_nt: TGTGCCAGCAGCTTACGCACCGGGACACTTGAAGCTTTCTTT; cdr3_aa: CASSLRTGTLEAFF
d_call: -; clone_size: -; j_call: TRBJ2-1; v_call: TRBV25-1; cdr3_nt: TGTGCCAGCAGTGCCAGGGGAAATGAGCAGTTCTTC; cdr3_aa: CASSARGNEQFF
d_call: -; clone_size: -; j_call: TRBJ2-5; v_call: TRBV27; cdr3_nt: TGTGCCAGCAGTCGGTGGGGCGAGACCCAGTACTTC; cdr3_aa: CASSRWGETQYF
d_call: -; clone_size: -; j_call: TRBJ2-7; v_call: TRBV5-6; cdr3_nt: TGTGCCAGCAGCCGGGGGAATTGGGAGCAGTACTTC; cdr3_aa: CASSRGNWEQYF
d_call: TRBD2; clone_size: -; j_call: TRBJ2-1; v_call: TRBV5-1; cdr3_nt: TGCGCCAGCAGCCGGGAGGGCCTCGATGAGCAGTTCTTC; cdr3_aa: CASSREGLDEQFF
d_call: TRBD1; clone_size: -; j_call: TRBJ1-2; v_call: TRBV5-4; cdr3_nt: TGTGCCAGCAGGGGAACACAGGGGGCGCGCCCGGGTATCGGCTACACCTTC; cdr3_aa: CASRGTQGARPGIGYTF
d_call: -; clone_size: -; j_call: TRBJ2-7; v_call: TRBV28; cdr3_nt: TGTGCCAGCAGTCGGGGGACCTACGAGCAGTACTTC; cdr3_aa: CASSRGTYEQYF
d_call: TRBD2; clone_size: once; j_call: TRBJ2-1; v_call: TRBV4-2; cdr3_nt: TGTGCCAGCAGCCAAGATCAGGGTTACGGCGGGAGGCTAGAGCAGTTCTTC; cdr3_aa: CASSQDQGYGGRLEQFF
d_call: -; clone_size: -; j_call: TRBJ1-2; v_call: TRBV4-1; cdr3_nt: TGCGCCAGCAGCCTTCCTGGGGCACTTAGGGATGTAGACTATGGCTACACCTTC; cdr3_aa: CASSLPGALRDVDYGYTF
d_call: TRBD1; clone_size: once; j_call: TRBJ2-7; v_call: TRBV5-6; cdr3_nt: TGTGCCAGCAGCTGGGGGACAGGGGGCCAGCAGTACTTC; cdr3_aa: CASSWGTGGQQYF
d_call: -; clone_size: -; j_call: TRBJ2-7; v_call: TRBV7-2; cdr3_nt: TGTGCCAGCAGCTTCTCACTCCGCGGGACCCGCGGCGAGCAGTACTTC; cdr3_aa: CASSFSLRGTRGEQYF
d_call: -; clone_size: -; j_call: TRBJ2-2; v_call: TRBV30; cdr3_nt: TGTGCCTGGACAGGGGCCAGGGGCGGGGAGCTGTTTTTT; cdr3_aa: CAWTGARGGELFF
d_call: TRBD1; clone_size: -; j_call: TRBJ2-7; v_call: TRBV28; cdr3_nt: TGTGCCAGCATCGGGACAGTCTACGAGCAGTACTTC; cdr3_aa: CASIGTVYEQYF
d_call: -; clone_size: once; j_call: TRBJ2-3; v_call: TRBV2; cdr3_nt: TGTGCCAGCGGGGAGGCAGATACGCAGTATTTT; cdr3_aa: CASGEADTQYF